The present T cell receptor (beta chain) was sequenced within a study of blood T cell repertoires in COVID-19. With 1 base clipped from V and 1 base from J, the junction kept 2 bases outside the gene matches. In germline, CDR1 is LGHDT, CDR2 YNNKEL (reference sequence). The CDR3 length is 16 residues. Method: immunoSEQ multiplex PCR; TCRdb's copy keeps in-frame clones and lacks some. The table records some 300,000 clones, roughly nine tenths of them present only once. The sample consisted of peripheral blood. The chain couples TRBV3-1 (or the pseudogene TRBV3-2) to TRBJ1-4; 8 positions match TRBD1. This clonotype was obtained from a woman aged 25-40 years with COVID-19, enrolled during active disease. CDR3 loop: CASSQAGTGTNEKLFF. CDR3 in DNA: TGTGCCAGCAGCCAAGCGGGGACAGGAACTAATGAAAAACTGTTTTTT.